The 2 T cell receptor beta chains below come from one sample, sequenced in a study of T cell responses to AZD1222 COVID-19 vaccine. The method was immunoSEQ multiplex PCR; TCRdb's version includes in-frame clones alone and lacks a portion of them. This sample has some 150,000 clones, with over 85% found just once. The source material was peripheral blood, sampled on day 0 of AZD1222 vaccination. Receptors originate from an adult in good health.

The chain uses TRBV27 and TRBJ1-1; D uncertain. Germline V lookup: CDR1 MNHEY, CDR2 SMNVEV (reference sequence). V lost 8 bases, J lost 0 bases, and 10 bases lay in between. CDR3 length equals 13 residues. Written as DNA, the CDR3 is TGTGCCAGCCAGACCCTAGTGAACACTGAAGCTTTCTTT. Its protein is CASQTLVNTEAFF.

This clone occurred once. The chain carries TRBV28 and TRBJ1-5, with D perhaps matching TRBD1 (6 bases). This CDR3 spans 15 amino acids. V dropped 2 bases and J dropped 6 bases, with 14 bases sitting between them. Germline assignment: CDR1 MDHEN and CDR2 SYDVKM. The CDR3 nucleotides read TGTGCCAGCAGTTTAGGCGGGGGGGCAGGTCAGCCCCAGCATTTT. Translated: CASSLGGGAGQPQHF.